Following are 19 T cell receptor beta chains from one sample sequenced in a study of cytomegalovirus exposure and HLA in healthy donors. With 60 Vbeta and 13 Jbeta primers, the PCR was carried out. Generated by immunoSEQ multiplex PCR, the TCRdb table keeps only in-frame clones and is missing some. Of nearly 110,000 clones in the sample, 65% to 80% were seen once. Sequenced material: PBMCs. The receptors here all came from a woman aged 45-60 years in good health and CMV-seropositive.

Remarks on this clone: A junction end diverges from the germline sequence, so it may reflect a read error. The chain links TRBV7-7 to TRBJ2-7; D possibly corresponds to TRBD1 (6 bases). This CDR3 has 14 residues. The V gene's germline CDR1 is SSHAT and CDR2 FNYEAQ (reference sequence). DNA of the CDR3: TGTGCTAGCAGCCCACAGACAGGCTCCTACGAGCAGTACTTC. Translated, it gives CASSPQTGSYEQYF. Full variable domain (outside the CDR3, taken from reference TRBV7-7 and TRBJ2-7): GAGVSQSPRYKVTKRGQDVTLRCDPISSHATLYWYQQALGQGPEFLTYFNYEAQPDKSGLPSDRFSAERPEGSISTLTIQRTEQRDSAMYRCASSPQTGSYEQYFGPGTRLTVT.

This rearrangement joins TRBV5-1 to TRBJ1-2; 12 bases are a match to TRBD1. V trimming: 3 bases; J trimming: 6 bases; junction bases outside the gene matches: 6. CDR1 and CDR2 (germline): SGHRS, YFSETQ. This CDR3 is 15 amino acids long. The CDR3 reads CASSWRGQGANGYTF. The CDR3 DNA is TGCGCCAGCAGCTGGAGGGGACAGGGGGCTAATGGCTACACCTTC.

This sequence joins TRBV9 and TRBJ1-2; D may be TRBD1 (6 bases). The CDR3 consists of 15 residues. V was shortened by 3 bases and J by 6 bases, with 18 bases between the two germline ends. From germline, CDR1 is SGDLS and CDR2 YYNGEE. The CDR3 DNA is TGTGCCAGCAGCGCAGGGGCCACAGGGTTCGATGGCTACACCTTC. Amino acids: CASSAGATGFDGYTF.

The chain carries TRBV5-6 and TRBJ1-5; D is undetermined. Trimming cost V 4 bases and J 9 bases, with 11 bases left between them. CDR1 is SGHDT, CDR2 YYEEEE, per germline. The CDR3 spans 12 residues. The CDR3 nucleotides read TGTGCCAGCAGCAGTACACGGGGGCCCCAGCATTTT. It codes for CASSSTRGPQHF.

The rearrangement uses TRBV7-9 and TRBJ2-1, with 15 bases aligning to TRBD2. The CDR3 contains 18 residues. The junction had 7 bases not matched to a gene; V was cut back by 4 bases and J by 3 bases. Germline loops: CDR1 SEHNR, CDR2 FQNEAQ (reference sequence). CDR3 amino acids: CASSSRTSGGAFYNEQFF. In DNA, the CDR3 is TGTGCCAGCAGCTCCCGGACTAGCGGGGGGGCCTTCTACAATGAGCAGTTCTTC.

This clone is a singleton in its sample. The CDR3 sequence is CASRGQGAISNEKLFF. The CDR3, as DNA: TGTGCCAGCAGAGGACAGGGGGCTATTTCTAATGAAAAACTGTTTTTT. The chain recombines TRBV28 with TRBJ1-4; TRBD1 matches at 11 bases. Per germline, CDR1 MDHEN and CDR2 SYDVKM. This CDR3 is built from 16 residues. The V segment lost 6 bases and the J segment 3 bases; nucleotides outside the gene matches: 6.

V and J are TRBV28 and TRBJ1-2, with a possible D match to TRBD1 (6 bases). This CDR3 comprises 16 residues. Germline loops: CDR1 MDHEN, CDR2 SYDVKM. The V gene lost 11 bases and the J gene lost 4 bases, with 26 bases spanning the gap. The CDR3 DNA is TGTGCCGCCCAGGGGAGCTCCTTTCAGGGGTCCTATGGCTACACCTTC. Translating it yields CAAQGSSFQGSYGYTF.

The rearrangement links TRBV2 to TRBJ2-6; TRBD2 matches 8 bases. The germline V gene has CDR1 SNHLY and CDR2 FYNNEI. The CDR3 totals 17 residues. V lost 4 bases to trimming and J lost 4 bases; unmatched junction nucleotides: 9. The CDR3 sequence is CASSVSGAGAGANVLTF. The CDR3, as DNA: TGTGCCAGCAGTGTGTCCGGAGCGGGGGCAGGGGCCAACGTCCTGACTTTC.

The chain links TRBV27 to TRBJ1-2; TRBD1 is a possible D gene (5 bases). V shed 6 bases and J shed 3 bases, with 17 bases lying between them. Looked up from germline, CDR1 is MNHEY and CDR2 is SMNVEV (reference sequence). This CDR3 has 15 amino acids. The chain's CDR3 is CASRPHGKGHYGYTF. The CDR3 region has the DNA TGTGCCAGCAGACCACATGGGAAGGGGCACTATGGCTACACCTTC.

This clone was recorded once. This chain links TRBV10-3 with TRBJ2-7, with 9 nucleotides matching TRBD1. The CDR3 sequence is 14 residues long. V lost 0 bases, J lost 8 bases, and 5 bases stayed unmatched. The germline CDR1 and CDR2 sequences are ENHRY and SYGVKD. The CDR3 sequence: CAISESRTGAKQYF. CDR3 sequence (DNA): TGTGCCATCAGTGAGTCGAGGACAGGGGCGAAGCAGTACTTC.

The rearrangement uses TRBV6-1 and TRBJ2-5; the D gene is possibly TRBD2 (6 bases). The last part of the DNA fits TRBJ2-7 better; the J call may be wrong. Germline CDR1 MNHNS, CDR2 SASEGT. The CDR3 runs to 14 residues. CDR3 residues: CASSEARLDYEQYF. The DNA of the CDR3 is TGTGCCAGCAGTGAAGCGCGACTAGATTACGAGCAGTACTTC.

The CDR3 here is CASSFYQSRGDEQYF. The CDR3 DNA is TGTGCCAGCAGCTTTTATCAATCCAGGGGAGACGAGCAGTACTTC. The V gene is TRBV5-4, the J gene TRBJ2-7; D is perhaps TRBD1 (6 bases). The germline V gene has CDR1 SGHNT and CDR2 YYREEE (reference sequence). This CDR3 spans 15 amino acids. Trimming removed 2 bases from V and 5 bases from J, with 17 bases in between.

V usage is TRBV5-1 and J usage is TRBJ1-1; D unclear. Germline assignment: CDR1 SGHRS and CDR2 YFSETQ. V was shortened by 0 bases and J by 0 bases, with 12 bases between the two germline ends. The CDR3 runs 16 residues. In DNA, the CDR3 is TGCGCCAGCAGCTTGGACAGCCTTTCCATGAACACTGAAGCTTTCTTT. As protein: CASSLDSLSMNTEAFF.

The chain carries TRBV7-8 and TRBJ1-6; 8 bases map to TRBD1. The trim removed 7 bases at V and 9 bases at J, leaving 11 bases unmatched. CDR1 and CDR2 (germline): SGHVS, FQNEAQ. This CDR3 contains 15 residues. Written as DNA, the CDR3 is TGTGCCAGCAACACGGACACAGGGGGTGGTTCACCCCTCCACTTT. This translates into CASNTDTGGGSPLHF. The full variable domain, with the rest looked up from reference TRBV7-8 and TRBJ1-6, is GAGVSQSPRYKVAKRGQDVALRCDPISGHVSLFWYQQALGQGPEFLTYFQNEAQLDKSGLPSDRFFAERPEGSVSTLKIQRTQQEDSAVYLCASNTDTGGGSPLHFGNGTRLTVT.

The DNA of the CDR3 is TGTGCCAGCAGCCTATACAGGGACATCTTCACCTTC. It specifies CASSLYRDIFTF. V is TRBV7-2 and J is TRBJ1-2; TRBD1 might be the D (6 bases). CDR1 and CDR2 (germline): SGHTA, FQGNSA. The CDR3 totals 12 residues. With 5 bases removed from V and 13 bases from J, the gap between germline ends came to 17 bases.

The chain links TRBV15 to TRBJ2-6; a weak D match, TRBD1 (5 bases). The CDR3 has 18 amino acids. Germline assignment: CDR1 LNHNV and CDR2 YYDKDF (reference sequence). Trimming took 4 bases from V and 1 from J, leaving 17 bases between them. The CDR3 region is CATSTHRAGLSGANVLTF. DNA for the CDR3: TGTGCCACCAGCACTCATAGGGCAGGGTTGTCTGGGGCCAACGTCCTGACTTTC.

This clone came up many times. The chain carries TRBV4-3 and TRBJ1-2; D possibly corresponds to TRBD1 (5 bases). Trimming cost V 0 bases and J 0 bases, with 23 bases left between them. From germline, CDR1 is LGHNA and CDR2 YSLEER. The length of the CDR3 is 20 residues. CDR3 region: CASSQDGKGQARTANYGYTF. Here the CDR3 DNA reads TGCGCCAGCAGCCAAGATGGAAAGGGGCAGGCCCGGACGGCTAACTATGGCTACACCTTC.

V gene TRBV10-3 combines with J gene TRBJ2-2; 9 bases agree with TRBD1. V lost 2 bases to trimming and J lost 5 bases; unmatched junction nucleotides: 3. This CDR3 has 15 residues. CDR1 and CDR2 (germline): ENHRY, SYGVKD. CDR3 sequence: CAISEQTGGTGELFF. The CDR3 DNA follows: TGTGCCATCAGTGAGCAGACAGGGGGGACCGGGGAGCTGTTTTTT.

The CDR3 coding sequence is TGTGCCAGCAGCCGGACAGCAGGCGATTCACCCCTCCACTTT. The encoded protein is CASSRTAGDSPLHF. The V call is TRBV7-9, the J call TRBJ1-6; weak D call: TRBD1 (6 bases). This CDR3 is built from 14 residues. Germline V gives CDR1 SEHNR, CDR2 FQNEAQ (reference sequence). The V gene lost 5 bases and the J gene lost 8 bases, with 13 bases spanning the gap. Drawing the rest from reference TRBV7-9 and TRBJ1-6, the complete variable domain is DTGVSQNPRHKITKRGQNVTFRCDPISEHNRLYWYRQTLGQGPEFLTYFQNEAQLEKSRLLSDRFSAERPKGSFSTLEIQRTEQGDSAMYLCASSRTAGDSPLHFGNGTRLTVT.